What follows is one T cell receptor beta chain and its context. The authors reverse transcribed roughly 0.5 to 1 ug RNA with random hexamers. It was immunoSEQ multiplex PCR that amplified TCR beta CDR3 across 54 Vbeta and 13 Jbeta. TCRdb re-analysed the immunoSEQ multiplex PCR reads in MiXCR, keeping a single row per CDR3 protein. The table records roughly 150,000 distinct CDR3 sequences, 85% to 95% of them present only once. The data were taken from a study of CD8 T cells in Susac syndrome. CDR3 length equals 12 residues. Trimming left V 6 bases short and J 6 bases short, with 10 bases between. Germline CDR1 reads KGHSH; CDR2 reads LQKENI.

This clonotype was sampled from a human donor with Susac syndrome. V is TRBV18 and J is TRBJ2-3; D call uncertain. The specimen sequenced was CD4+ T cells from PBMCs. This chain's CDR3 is CASSQGKDTQYF. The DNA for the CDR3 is TGTGCCAGCTCGCAAGGGAAGGATACGCAGTATTTT.